This entry lists 20 T cell receptor beta chains sequenced from one sample in a study of OX40 agonist ivuxolimab in advanced cancers. Sequenced by immunoSEQ multiplex PCR; TCRdb stores in-frame clones only, minus some. The table lists fewer than 85,000 clones, about nine tenths of them singletons. The sequencing used CD4+ or CD8+ T cells sorted from blood, collected in a trial of the OX40 agonist ivuxolimab. Receptors were obtained from an adult with an advanced solid tumor such as melanoma, head and neck, liver or kidney cancer.

This chain links TRBV7-2 with TRBJ2-3, with TRBD2 identical over 7 bases. The length of the CDR3 is 17 residues. Trimming at V came to 5 bases and at J to 0 bases, leaving 11 bases not matched to a gene. Germline V gene data show CDR1 as SGHTA and CDR2 as FQGNSA. The CDR3, as DNA: TGTGCCAGCAGCCCCCAATCTAGCGGAACTAGCACAGATACGCAGTATTTT. Its translation is CASSPQSSGTSTDTQYF.

The J gene is TRBJ2-5, the V gene TRBV5-4, with TRBD2 matching 10 bases. The CDR3 has 16 residues. The V gene's germline CDR1 is SGHNT and CDR2 YYREEE (reference sequence). V was clipped by 0 bases and J by 5 bases; unmatched bases: 7. CDR3 nucleotides: TGTGCCAGCAGCTTGGTAGGGCTAGCGGGAGATGAGACCCAGTACTTC. Its translation: CASSLVGLAGDETQYF.

The chain couples TRBV7-6 to TRBJ1-4, with 10 bases fitting TRBD1. The ends lost 4 bases at V and 6 bases at J; junction bases unmatched: 2. Germline CDR1 is SGHVS and CDR2 is FNYEAQ. The CDR3 is 14 amino acids. The CDR3 protein is CASSSGTGDEKLFF. In DNA form, the CDR3 reads TGTGCCAGCAGCTCCGGGACAGGGGATGAAAAACTGTTTTTT.

The chain employs TRBV30 and TRBJ2-7; 7 bases are a match to TRBD2. CDR1 GTSNPN and CDR2 SVGIG come from the germline V gene (reference sequence). The J segment lost 4 bases and the V segment lost 3 bases, leaving 0 bases of the junction unmatched. The CDR3 loop spans 11 amino acids. The CDR3 loop is CAWRGGYEQYF. The CDR3 DNA reads as TGTGCCTGGAGGGGAGGGTACGAGCAGTACTTC.

The CDR3 here is CASSFRSGSTNEQFF. Written as DNA, the CDR3 is TGTGCCAGCAGCTTCCGGAGCGGGAGTACCAATGAGCAGTTCTTC. The chain carries TRBV11-3 and TRBJ2-1; TRBD2 agrees at 8 bases. The CDR3 is made up of 15 amino acids. CDR1 is SGHNT, CDR2 YENEEA, per germline. V lost 3 bases, J lost 6 bases, and 7 bases stayed unmatched.

The chain has TRBV19 and TRBJ1-5, with TRBD1 as a possible D gene (6 bases). Germline lookup yields CDR1 LNHDA and CDR2 SQIVND (reference sequence). The ends were cut back, 4 bases at V and 4 bases at J, with 11 bases in the middle. The CDR3 covers 14 residues. CDR3 bases: TGTGCCAGTAGTAATTCGAGGGGGAATCAGCCCCAGCATTTT. As protein: CASSNSRGNQPQHF.

The rearrangement joins TRBV7-2 to TRBJ2-1, with 8 bases identical to TRBD2. The CDR3 totals 12 residues. Germline CDR1 SGHTA, CDR2 FQGNSA. V lost 2 bases, J lost 13 bases, and 4 bases stayed unmatched. The CDR3 nucleotides are TGTGCCAGCAGCTTAAACGGGAGGGCCCAGTTCTTC. This translates into CASSLNGRAQFF.

V gene TRBV5-1 combines with J gene TRBJ2-3, with 10 bases aligning to TRBD2. The CDR3 has 18 residues. The germline V gene encodes CDR1 SGHRS and CDR2 YFSETQ. V lost 2 bases and J lost 2; bases outside the gene matches: 11. The CDR3 DNA follows: TGCGCCAGCAGCTTAGGGCCTAGCGGGAGCGCCCCCACAGATACGCAGTATTTT. Translating it yields CASSLGPSGSAPTDTQYF.

The chain links TRBV7-3 to TRBJ1-1, with D maybe TRBD1 (5 bases). The V end was cut by 4 bases, the J end by 2 bases, with 11 bases between. The germline gives CDR1 SGHTA, CDR2 FQGTGA. The CDR3 runs to 14 residues. The CDR3 DNA is TGTGCCAGCAGCTCAACGACAGTTAACACTGAAGCTTTCTTT. Amino acid sequence: CASSSTTVNTEAFF.

The V and J genes are TRBV6-6 and TRBJ1-1; 9 nucleotides agree with TRBD1. V was clipped by 7 bases and J by 3 bases; unmatched bases: 3. This CDR3 is built from 13 residues. Germline V CDR1 and CDR2: MNHNY, SVGAGI (reference sequence). CDR3 bases: TGTGCCAGCATGCGACAGGGGGACACTGAAGCTTTCTTT. This sequence encodes CASMRQGDTEAFF.

V is TRBV9 and J is TRBJ2-7; 9 nucleotides align to TRBD2. Losses at the gene ends were 0 bases for V and 7 bases for J; bases not matched to a gene: 8. This CDR3 has 15 residues. Germline V gives CDR1 SGDLS, CDR2 YYNGEE. CDR3 in DNA: TGTGCCAGCAGCGTAGGTAGCGGGGGTCTGAGAGAGCAGTACTTC. This codes for CASSVGSGGLREQYF. The full variable domain, in which reference TRBV9 and TRBJ2-7 provide the parts outside the CDR3, is DSGVTQTPKHLITATGQRVTLRCSPRSGDLSVYWYQQSLDQGLQFLIQYYNGEERAKGNILERFSAQQFPDLHSELNLSSLELGDSALYFCASSVGSGGLREQYFGPGTRLTVT.

The count of this clone is one. The chain combines TRBV11-2 with TRBJ2-1; 10 bases fit TRBD1. CDR1 and CDR2 from the germline V gene are SGHAT and FQNNGV. The ends lost 1 base at V and 16 bases at J; junction bases unmatched: 7. The CDR3 is 13 amino acids. The CDR3 nucleotides read TGTGCCAGCAGCTTAGCGCCGGGACAGGGGCCTTTCTTC. It codes for CASSLAPGQGPFF.

The J gene is TRBJ1-5, the V gene TRBV21-1; the D call in the table, TRBD1, was not verified against the DNA. TRBV21-1 is tagged as a pseudogene. This CDR3 comprises 15 residues. CDR3 nucleotides: TGTGCCAGCAGCAAAGAAGCGACAGGCTATCAGCCCCAGCATTTT. It codes for CASSKEATGYQPQHF.

V and J are TRBV6-4 and TRBJ1-4; D perhaps matches TRBD1 (5 bases). Trimming took off 8 bases at V and 0 bases at J, with 13 bases between the two ends. This CDR3 comprises 15 residues. Germline CDR1 MRHNA, CDR2 SNTAGT. The CDR3 is CASRNTGSTNEKLFF. CDR3 nucleotides: TGTGCCAGCCGTAATACAGGCTCAACTAATGAAAAACTGTTTTTT.

This clone occurred a few times. This sequence joins TRBV30 and TRBJ2-5; D is unclear. Between the trimmed V and J ends, which lost 0 bases and 0 bases, there was a span of 8 bases. This CDR3 comprises 14 residues. CDR1 is GTSNPN and CDR2 is SVGIG in the germline V gene (reference sequence). The chain's CDR3 is CAWSVRYNQETQYF. The DNA of the CDR3 is TGTGCCTGGAGTGTACGGTACAACCAAGAGACCCAGTACTTC.

The chain recombines TRBV11-3 with TRBJ2-2, with unresolved D. Deletions cut 6 bases from V and 3 bases from J, with 11 bases between. The CDR3 runs 14 residues. Germline values: CDR1 SGHNT, CDR2 YENEEA. Here the CDR3 reads CASRPPYDTGELFF. In DNA, the CDR3 is TGTGCCAGCAGACCACCGTACGACACCGGGGAGCTGTTTTTT.

This chain links TRBV5-5 with TRBJ2-3; 8 nucleotides match TRBD1. The ends lost 4 bases at V and 3 bases at J; junction bases unmatched: 4. CDR1 and CDR2 (germline): SGHKS, YYEKEE (reference sequence). This CDR3 is built from 14 residues. The CDR3 loop is CASSRQGTTDTQYF. In DNA, the CDR3 is TGTGCCAGCAGCCGACAGGGGACGACAGATACGCAGTATTTT.

The chain recombines TRBV7-2 with TRBJ2-6; D not resolved. This CDR3 is 14 amino acids long. Germline CDR1 reads SGHTA; CDR2 reads FQGNSA. Trimming shortened V by 5 bases and J by 0 bases, and 5 bases separated the two germline ends. CDR3 region: CASSRSSGANVLTF. The CDR3 DNA sequence: TGTGCCAGCAGCAGGAGCTCTGGGGCCAACGTCCTGACTTTC.

The chain is built from TRBV9 and TRBJ1-5; possibly TRBD1 for D (5 bases). The CDR3 runs 14 residues. V lost 4 bases and J lost 6, with 14 bases in between. From germline, CDR1 is SGDLS and CDR2 YYNGEE. The CDR3 protein is CASSLLGVGQPQHF. As DNA, the CDR3 is TGTGCCAGCAGCCTTCTGGGGGTGGGTCAGCCCCAGCATTTT.

The rearrangement uses TRBV30 and TRBJ1-5; D might be TRBD1 (6 bases). Trimming pared 1 base from V and 4 bases from J, leaving 11 bases between. Germline assignment: CDR1 GTSNPN and CDR2 SVGIG (reference sequence). CDR3 length: 14 residues. The CDR3 DNA reads as TGTGCCTGGAGTGGAAGACAGGTGAATCAGCCCCAGCATTTT. Amino acids: CAWSGRQVNQPQHF.